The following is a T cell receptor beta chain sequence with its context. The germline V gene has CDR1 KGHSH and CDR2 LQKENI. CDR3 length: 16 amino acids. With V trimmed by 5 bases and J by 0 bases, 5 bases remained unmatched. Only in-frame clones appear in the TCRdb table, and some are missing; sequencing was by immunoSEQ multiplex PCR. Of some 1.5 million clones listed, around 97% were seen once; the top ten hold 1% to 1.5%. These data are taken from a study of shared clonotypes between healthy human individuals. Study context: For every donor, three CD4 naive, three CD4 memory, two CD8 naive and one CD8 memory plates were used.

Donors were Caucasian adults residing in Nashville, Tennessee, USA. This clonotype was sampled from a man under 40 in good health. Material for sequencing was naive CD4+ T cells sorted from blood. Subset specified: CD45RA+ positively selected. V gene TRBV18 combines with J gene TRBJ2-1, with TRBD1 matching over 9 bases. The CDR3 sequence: CASSKDRGSSYNEQFF. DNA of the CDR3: TGTGCCAGCTCAAAGGACAGGGGAAGCTCCTACAATGAGCAGTTCTTC.